Listed below are T cell receptor beta chains from one sample, sequenced in a study of radiotherapy plus CTLA-4 blockade in lung cancer. Data came from immunoSEQ multiplex PCR; TCRdb stores just in-frame clones and leaves some out. The table records 80,000 to 100,000 clones, approximately 85% of them present only once. The starting material was peripheral blood, obtained from a patient treated with radiotherapy plus ipilimumab. These receptor sequences come from a human donor with non-small cell lung cancer who had a partial response to radiotherapy plus ipilimumab. CDR3s leave out the opening cysteine and the closing phenylalanine or tryptophan.

V gene: TRBV7-3
J gene: TRBJ2-2
CDR3 protein: ASSFLAGGATGELF

V gene: TRBV7-9
J gene: TRBJ1-4
CDR3 protein: ASSRGFGEKLF

V gene: TRBV10-3
J gene: TRBJ2-1
CDR3 protein: AISEQGVGYNEQF

V gene: TRBV7-6
J gene: TRBJ2-3
CDR3 protein: ASSLSRTGGSDTQY

V gene: TRBV2
J gene: TRBJ2-5
CDR3 protein: ASSELGTGEETQY

V gene: TRBV30
J gene: TRBJ2-3
CDR3 protein: AWGWLDTQY

V gene: TRBV5-1
J gene: TRBJ2-3
CDR3 protein: ASSSWTESTDTQY

V gene: TRBV28
J gene: TRBJ2-4
CDR3 protein: ASRGNRRIAKNIQY

V gene: TRBV7-3
J gene: TRBJ2-2
CDR3 protein: ASSLGTPNTGELF

V gene: TRBV6-1
J gene: TRBJ2-5
CDR3 protein: ASKAAGGEQETQY

V gene: TRBV5-1
J gene: TRBJ2-7
CDR3 protein: ASSLVGTGGDEQY

V gene: TRBV6-5
J gene: TRBJ1-5
CDR3 protein: ASSQQGQPQH

V gene: TRBV5-1
J gene: TRBJ2-3
CDR3 protein: ASSPMGQGDTQY